The clone carrying this T cell receptor (beta chain) was counted only a few times. This entry comes from a study of beta chain features in type 1 diabetes. TCRB transcripts that were expressed got sequenced, as all of the isolated RNA had been reverse transcribed. TCRdb keeps only in-frame clones here, not all; method: immunoSEQ multiplex PCR. Of over 700,000 clones listed, 15% to 20% were seen once; the top ten hold around 0.02%. Trimming removed 7 bases at V and 6 bases at J, with 8 bases between. Germline V gene data show CDR1 as DFQATT and CDR2 as SNEGSKA (reference sequence). The CDR3 totals 10 residues.

This TCR came from a woman aged 18-29 years in good health. This chain links TRBV20-1 with TRBJ2-3; tentatively, D is TRBD2 (6 bases). Sample: naive CD4+ T cells from blood. In DNA form, the CDR3 reads TGCAGTGGGGGGAGGGATACGCAGTATTTT. It is translated as CSGGRDTQYF.